The entry that follows covers one T cell receptor (beta chain) sequence. The antigen is not known. This sample is part of a study of OX40 agonist ivuxolimab in advanced cancers. The CDR3 consists of 15 residues. Per the germline V gene, CDR1 is MNHEY and CDR2 is SVGAGI. V lost 2 bases and J lost 8, with 16 bases in between. Study-level results: Mean expanded clone counts were higher in CD8+ than CD4+ T cells.

Clones were read by immunoSEQ multiplex PCR, and TCRdb kept only the in-frame ones, dropping some. The sample has tens of thousands of clones, about 90% seen once; the top ten hold roughly 0.34%. The chain links TRBV6-5 to TRBJ2-1; possibly TRBD1 or TRBD2 for D (5 bases each). Sequenced material: CD4+ or CD8+ T cells sorted from blood, taken in a trial of the OX40 agonist ivuxolimab. The clonotype originates from an adult with an advanced solid tumor such as melanoma, head and neck, liver or kidney cancer. The CDR3, as DNA: TGTGCCAGCAGTTACATCGGGGCCGGCTTCGATGAGCAGTTCTTC. Translated, it gives CASSYIGAGFDEQFF.